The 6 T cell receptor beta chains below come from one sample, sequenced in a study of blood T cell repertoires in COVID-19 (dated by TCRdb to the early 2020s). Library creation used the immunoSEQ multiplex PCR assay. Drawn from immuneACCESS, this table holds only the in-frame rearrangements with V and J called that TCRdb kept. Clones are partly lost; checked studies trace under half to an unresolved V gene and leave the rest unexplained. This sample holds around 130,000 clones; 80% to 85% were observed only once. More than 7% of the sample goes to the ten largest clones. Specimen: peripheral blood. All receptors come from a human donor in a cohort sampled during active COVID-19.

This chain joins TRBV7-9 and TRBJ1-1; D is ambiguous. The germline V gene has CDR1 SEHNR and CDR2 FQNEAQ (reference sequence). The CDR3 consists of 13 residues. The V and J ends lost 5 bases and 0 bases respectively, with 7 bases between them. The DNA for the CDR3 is TGTGCCAGCAGCATCTCAGTGAACACTGAAGCTTTCTTT. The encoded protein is CASSISVNTEAFF.

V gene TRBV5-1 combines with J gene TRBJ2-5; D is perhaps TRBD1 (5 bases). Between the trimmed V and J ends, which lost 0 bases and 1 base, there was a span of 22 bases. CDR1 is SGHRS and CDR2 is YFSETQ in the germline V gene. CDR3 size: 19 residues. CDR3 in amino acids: CASSLEGWGPGARQETQYF. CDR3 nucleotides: TGCGCCAGCAGCTTGGAAGGGTGGGGCCCCGGCGCGCGCCAAGAGACCCAGTACTTC.

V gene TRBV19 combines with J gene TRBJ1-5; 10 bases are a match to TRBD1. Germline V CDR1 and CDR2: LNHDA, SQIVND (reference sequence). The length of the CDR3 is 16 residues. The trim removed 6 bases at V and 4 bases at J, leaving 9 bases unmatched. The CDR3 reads CASSPRDRGLNQPQHF. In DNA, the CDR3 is TGTGCCAGTAGCCCTAGGGACAGGGGACTAAATCAGCCCCAGCATTTT.

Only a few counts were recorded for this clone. The CDR3 loop is CATSTDGRQPEAFF. CDR3 nucleotide sequence: TGTGCCACCAGCACAGACGGGAGGCAGCCTGAAGCTTTCTTT. V gene TRBV15 combines with J gene TRBJ1-1; no firm D call. CDR3 size: 14 residues. Germline V gives CDR1 LNHNV, CDR2 YYDKDF (reference sequence). V gave up 4 bases and J gave up 6 bases, with 15 bases separating them.

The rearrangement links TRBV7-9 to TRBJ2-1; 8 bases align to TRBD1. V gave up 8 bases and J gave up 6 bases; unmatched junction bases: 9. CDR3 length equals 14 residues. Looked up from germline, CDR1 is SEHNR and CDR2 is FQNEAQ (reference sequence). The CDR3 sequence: CASLDRGLLNEQFF. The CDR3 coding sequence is TGTGCCAGCCTAGACAGGGGTCTTCTCAATGAGCAGTTCTTC.

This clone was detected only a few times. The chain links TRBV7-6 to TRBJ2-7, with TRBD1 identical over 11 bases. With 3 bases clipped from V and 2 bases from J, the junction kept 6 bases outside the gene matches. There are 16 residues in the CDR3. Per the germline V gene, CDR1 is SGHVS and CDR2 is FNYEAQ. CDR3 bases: TGTGCCAGCAGCTTCGGGACAGGGGGGAAAACCTACGAGCAGTACTTC. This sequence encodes CASSFGTGGKTYEQYF.